Each of the 14 T cell receptor beta chains below was sequenced from the same sample in a study of blood T cell repertoires in COVID-19. Using immunoSEQ multiplex PCR, the repertoire was profiled, and TCRdb retains in-frame clones only, with some absent. The repertoire holds some 250,000 clones, with approximately 80% as singletons. The specimen sequenced was peripheral blood. The origin of the receptors is a man aged 55 to 69 with acute or convalescent COVID-19.

This clone appeared once. V and J are TRBV4-2 and TRBJ1-5; 9 bases map to TRBD1. Per germline, CDR1 LGHNA and CDR2 YNFKEQ. The CDR3 is 15 amino acids. The ends lost 1 base at V and 4 bases at J; junction bases unmatched: 2. CDR3 amino acids: CASSQAGTGNQPQHF. CDR3 coding DNA: TGTGCCAGCAGCCAAGCCGGGACAGGGAATCAGCCCCAGCATTTT.

J is TRBJ2-5 and V is TRBV6-5; no clear D. The CDR3 has 13 amino acids. Germline lookup yields CDR1 MNHEY and CDR2 SVGAGI. The V gene lost 7 bases and the J gene lost 1 base, with 10 bases spanning the gap. CDR3 loop: CASTHPVQETQYF. In DNA form, the CDR3 reads TGTGCCAGCACCCACCCGGTCCAAGAGACCCAGTACTTC.

This clone has a single count. V gene TRBV19 combines with J gene TRBJ2-4; 8 nucleotides line up with TRBD1. The germline V gene encodes CDR1 LNHDA and CDR2 SQIVND (reference sequence). V shed 6 bases and J 0 bases; nucleotides not matched to a gene: 7. The CDR3 totals 16 residues. In DNA, the CDR3 is TGTGCCAGTAGCCGACAGGGGAACCTAGCCAAAAACATTCAGTACTTC. This codes for CASSRQGNLAKNIQYF.

The chain is built from TRBV5-1 and TRBJ1-1; 7 nucleotides line up with TRBD1. Germline CDR1 SGHRS, CDR2 YFSETQ. This CDR3 has 14 amino acids. Trimming at V came to 4 bases and at J to 3 bases, leaving 6 bases not matched to a gene. The CDR3 bases are TGCGCCAGCAGCGCCACAGGGGCCGACACTGAAGCTTTCTTT. Protein product: CASSATGADTEAFF.

This chain connects TRBV30 to TRBJ2-3, with D hard to call. Trimming took 0 bases from V and 6 from J, leaving 4 bases between them. The CDR3 is 11 amino acids. CDR1 and CDR2 from the germline V gene are GTSNPN and SVGIG (reference sequence). The CDR3: CAWSVQDTQYF. CDR3 nucleotides: TGTGCCTGGAGTGTCCAGGATACGCAGTATTTT.

This clone rates as medium-sized. This chain uses TRBV7-6 with TRBJ2-3; 12 positions agree with TRBD2. The germline CDR1 and CDR2 sequences are SGHVS and FNYEAQ. J was trimmed by 1 base and V by 4 bases; bases with no gene match: 9. This CDR3 is 18 amino acids long. The CDR3 reads CASSSQLAGGGRTDTQYF. The DNA for the CDR3 is TGTGCCAGCAGCTCCCAACTAGCGGGGGGCGGGCGCACAGATACGCAGTATTTT.

This clone was recorded once. V and J are TRBV7-6 and TRBJ2-3; maybe TRBD2 (5 bases). The CDR3 contains 14 residues. Germline V gives CDR1 SGHVS, CDR2 FNYEAQ. Trimming removed 0 bases at V and 4 bases at J, with 8 bases between. CDR3 residues: CASSLAGAADTQYF. The CDR3 DNA follows: TGTGCCAGCAGCTTAGCGGGAGCTGCAGATACGCAGTATTTT.

V is TRBV2 and J is TRBJ1-2; TRBD1 agrees at 8 bases. Germline CDR1 reads SNHLY; CDR2 reads FYNNEI. Germline trimming cut 6 bases from V and 3 bases from J; bases unmatched to any gene: 9. The CDR3 length is 15 residues. CDR3 amino acids: CASSQGQGPHYGYTF. The CDR3 DNA reads as TGTGCCAGCAGCCAAGGACAGGGCCCCCACTATGGCTACACCTTC.

The genes are TRBV10-3 and TRBJ1-5; D is ambiguous. Trimming removed 2 bases from V and 6 bases from J, with 8 bases in between. This CDR3 has 13 amino acids. The V gene's germline CDR1 is ENHRY and CDR2 SYGVKD. In DNA, the CDR3 is TGTGCCATCAGTGAGCCTGGAGGTCAGCCCCAGCATTTT. Its protein product is CAISEPGGQPQHF.

The chain couples TRBV24-1 to TRBJ2-7; 8 nucleotides line up with TRBD1. This CDR3 is 14 amino acids long. V was pared by 4 bases and J by 7 bases, with 8 bases of the junction left unmatched. Germline CDR1 reads KGHDR; CDR2 reads SFDVKD. CDR3 protein: CATSDHLDRGEQYF. As DNA, the CDR3 is TGTGCCACCAGTGACCACTTAGACAGGGGAGAGCAGTACTTC.

This chain connects TRBV5-6 to TRBJ1-2, with 8 bases that match TRBD1. CDR3 size: 14 residues. J lost 8 bases, V lost 6 bases, and 12 bases had no gene match. Germline CDR1 is SGHDT and CDR2 is YYEEEE. In nucleotides, the CDR3 is TGTGCCAGCACCCGGGACAGGCTATCTAGGGGCTACACCTTC. It specifies CASTRDRLSRGYTF.

To note about this clone: Other nucleotide sequences from this sample produce the same CDR3. The chain links TRBV19 to TRBJ2-7; D perhaps matches TRBD1 (5 bases). Germline assignment: CDR1 LNHDA and CDR2 SQIVND (reference sequence). Deletions cut 4 bases from V and 4 bases from J, with 14 bases between. This CDR3 spans 14 amino acids. The CDR3 nucleotides are TGTGCCAGTAGTACTAGACAGAGTTCGTACGAGCAGTACTTC. Translating gives CASSTRQSSYEQYF.

This chain connects TRBV7-9 to TRBJ2-2, with D perhaps matching TRBD1 (5 bases). Trimming took 5 bases from V and 3 from J, leaving 10 bases between them. The CDR3 contains 14 residues. Germline CDR1 SEHNR, CDR2 FQNEAQ (reference sequence). DNA for the CDR3: TGTGCCAGCAGCGGTGACAGCTACACCGGGGAGCTGTTTTTT. The encoded protein is CASSGDSYTGELFF.

This clone was observed a few times. The V call is TRBV6-5, the J call TRBJ2-7; 9 nucleotides align to TRBD1. There are 13 residues in the CDR3. Looked up from germline, CDR1 is MNHEY and CDR2 is SVGAGI. The ends lost 2 bases at V and 7 bases at J; junction bases unmatched: 3. The CDR3 loop is CASSYGQGWEQYF. CDR3 coding DNA: TGTGCCAGCAGTTACGGACAGGGGTGGGAGCAGTACTTC.